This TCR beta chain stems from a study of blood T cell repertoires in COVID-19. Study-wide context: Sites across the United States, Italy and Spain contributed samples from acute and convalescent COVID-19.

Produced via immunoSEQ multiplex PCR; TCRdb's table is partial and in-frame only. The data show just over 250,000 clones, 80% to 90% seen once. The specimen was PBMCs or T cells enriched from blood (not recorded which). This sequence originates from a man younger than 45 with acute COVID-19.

The CDR3 DNA is TGTGCCAGCAGCTCGACTAGCGGCACCTACAATGAGCAGTTCTTC. Protein sequence: CASSSTSGTYNEQFF. V and J are TRBV7-8 and TRBJ2-1, with 9 bases aligning to TRBD2. The germline CDR1 and CDR2 sequences are SGHVS and FQNEAQ. The CDR3 runs to 15 residues. Germline trimming cut 4 bases from V and 2 bases from J; bases unmatched to any gene: 3. The full variable domain, in which reference TRBV7-8 and TRBJ2-1 provide the parts outside the CDR3, is GAGVSQSPRYKVAKRGQDVALRCDPISGHVSLFWYQQALGQGPEFLTYFQNEAQLDKSGLPSDRFFAERPEGSVSTLKIQRTQQEDSAVYLCASSSTSGTYNEQFFGPGTRLTVL.